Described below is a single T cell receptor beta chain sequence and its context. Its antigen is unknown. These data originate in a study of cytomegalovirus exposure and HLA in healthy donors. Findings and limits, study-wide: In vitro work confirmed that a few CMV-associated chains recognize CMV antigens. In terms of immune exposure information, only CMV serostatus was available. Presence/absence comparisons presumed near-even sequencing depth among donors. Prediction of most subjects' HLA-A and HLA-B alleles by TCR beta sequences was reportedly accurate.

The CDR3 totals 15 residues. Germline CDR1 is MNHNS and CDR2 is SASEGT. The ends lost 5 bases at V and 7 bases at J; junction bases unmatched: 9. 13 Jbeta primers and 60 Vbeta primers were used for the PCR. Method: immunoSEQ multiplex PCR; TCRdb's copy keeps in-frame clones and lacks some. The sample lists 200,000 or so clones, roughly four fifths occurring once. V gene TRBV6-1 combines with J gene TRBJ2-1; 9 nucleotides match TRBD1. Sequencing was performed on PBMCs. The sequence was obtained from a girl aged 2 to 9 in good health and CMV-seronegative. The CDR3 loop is CASSKPGQGKNEQFF. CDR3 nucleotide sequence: TGTGCCAGCAGTAAACCGGGACAGGGAAAAAATGAGCAGTTCTTC.